The 3 T cell receptor beta chains listed next were all sequenced from one sample in a study of cytomegalovirus exposure and HLA in healthy donors. The study ran its PCR with 60 Vbeta and 13 Jbeta primers. Sequencing was performed with immunoSEQ multiplex PCR; in TCRdb, only in-frame clones are kept and a portion is missing. In the table there are fewer than 250,000 clones, roughly 75% of which are singletons. Input material: PBMCs. These receptor sequences come from a woman in her twenties or thirties in good health and CMV-seronegative.

The chain uses TRBV6-1 and TRBJ2-1, with unresolved D. V was pared by 1 base and J by 9 bases, with 4 bases between. Germline CDR1 is MNHNS and CDR2 is SASEGT. CDR3 length equals 11 residues. The CDR3, as DNA: TGTGCCAGCAGTGAAGTAGTTGAGCAGTTCTTC. This gives the protein CASSEVVEQFF.

The chain carries TRBV19 and TRBJ2-5, with a possible D match to TRBD1 (5 bases). Germline-derived CDR1 and CDR2 are LNHDA and SQIVND (reference sequence). V was shortened by 10 bases and J by 2 bases, with 11 bases between the two germline ends. This CDR3 contains 12 residues. This CDR3 is CATTTEQETQYF. In DNA, the CDR3 is TGTGCCACTACGACAGAACAAGAGACCCAGTACTTC.

A word on this clone: Different DNA sequences within this sample yield the same CDR3. The chain joins TRBV9 to TRBJ2-1; 8 bases line up with TRBD1. CDR1 is SGDLS, CDR2 YYNGEE, per germline. CDR3 length equals 15 residues. V trimming: 0 bases; J trimming: 1 base; junction bases outside the gene matches: 0. CDR3 DNA sequence: TGTGCCAGCAGCGTAGGACAGGGGTCCTACAATGAGCAGTTCTTC. Its translation is CASSVGQGSYNEQFF.